Given below is one T cell receptor (beta chain) in context. A much larger clone differs from this one at a single base, so this may be a read error. With listed TCR primers and previously described methods, bulk TCR libraries were prepared. TCRdb reprocessed the PCR reads with MiXCR, giving one entry per CDR3 protein. The data show some 320,000 distinct CDR3 sequences, about a fifth seen once. This entry is derived from a study of molecular identifiers for immune sequencing clone quantification. The CDR3 has 14 amino acids. Germline values: CDR1 MNHEY, CDR2 SVGAGI. Libraries of naive CD8 cells were prepared from about 20,000 to 1,000,000 sorted cells using 10%, 30% or 50% RNA.

The specimen sequenced was naive CD8+ T cells from blood, with Jurkat cell RNA spiked in. Subset noted: FACS-sorted CD8+CD4-CCR7+CD45RA+ naive T cells. This TCR derives from a human donor in good health. Some libraries in this study had Jurkat cell RNA spiked in. V is TRBV6-5 and J is TRBJ2-7, with D perhaps matching TRBD1 (7 bases). CDR3 region: CASSGRDSSYEQCF. The CDR3 nucleotides read TGTGCCAGCAGTGGGCGGGACAGCTCCTACGAGCAGTGCTTC.